This T cell receptor beta chain was sequenced in a study of blood T cell repertoires in COVID-19 (dated by TCRdb to 2018 to 2021). Study-level background: Collaborator samples came from the United States, Italy and Spain and covered acute and convalescent phases of COVID-19. The material from the prospective study consisted of cDNA or gDNA derived from T cells, B-cell-depleted T cells, or PBMCs. The dataset comprised deeply sampled blood TCRbeta repertoires from subjects exposed to, actively infected with, or recovered from COVID-19. The repertoires were made available in a free public database intended to serve as a resource for research on the immune response to SARS-CoV-2. The samples were drawn from two sources: the first 160 participants of the ongoing ImmuneRACE study, and 1,254 subjects contributed by 6 global collaborators. Sample metadata almost always included a de-identified subject ID, COVID-19 status, age in years and sex. Where HLA class I and class II types were available, the types were taken from metadata supplied by the sample provider, not from assay-based typing. The paper's findings and limits, for the study overall: The quantity of clinical and demographic metadata differed by source and by participant and was supplied without curation.

Participants in the prospective study were aged about 18 to 95 years, lived in 24 United States geographic areas, and enrolled through a virtual design. In the prospective study, participants were assigned to cohorts based on the clinical history participants reported in a screening survey and a study questionnaire. Exposed participants had been in contact with someone with a PCR-confirmed or clinician-diagnosed COVID-19 case within 2 weeks of study entry. Each participant in the prospective study had whole blood, serum and a nasopharyngeal or oropharyngeal swab collected by mobile phlebotomists. Additional blood draws and questionnaires over an approximately 2-month period could optionally be provided by prospective study participants. Before DNA extraction, prospective study blood samples were shipped either frozen or at room temperature. V was cut back by 1 base and J by 8 bases, leaving a gap of 8 bases between them. The germline V gene encodes CDR1 SEHNR and CDR2 FQNEAQ (reference sequence). Including the terminal cysteine and phenylalanine, the CDR3 comprises 12 residues. Left in the record is the CDR3 DNA by itself, 36 bases read in frame from the first base.

As concerns this clone: Its target antigen remains unknown. Base qualities are not recorded, but no much larger clone differs from it by a single base.

TCRbeta CDR3 regions were amplified from genomic DNA by means of the immunoSEQ Assay, a bias-controlled multiplex PCR. In the paper's pipeline: Within the assay, amplification of reference gene primers was used to estimate how many nucleated cells each sample contained. To quantify the absolute abundance of each unique TCRbeta CDR3 rearrangement, sequence reads were collapsed and filtered. For each sample, productive Simpson clonality was calculated as the square root of Simpson's diversity index across productive rearrangements. TCRdb re-hosts the immuneACCESS table, in-frame sequences only. Its copies lack some clones; in the studies checked, an unresolved V gene accounts for under half of them, and the cause for the rest is not known. V, J and clone size reflect that table, while D and trimming were determined from the DNA. In all, the sample holds about 260,000 clones, and about nine tenths of those were seen once. Together, the top ten hold around 1% of the sample.

The sequence joins TRBV7-9 to TRBJ1-1; TRBD1 could be the D gene, as 6 bases match. Material for sequencing was PBMCs or T cells enriched from blood (not recorded which). The receptor was derived from a middle-aged man who had been exposed to COVID-19. CDR3 reads: CASSLVGAEAFF. Here is the DNA: TGTGCCAGCAGCTTAGTGGGGGCAGAAGCTTTCTTT.